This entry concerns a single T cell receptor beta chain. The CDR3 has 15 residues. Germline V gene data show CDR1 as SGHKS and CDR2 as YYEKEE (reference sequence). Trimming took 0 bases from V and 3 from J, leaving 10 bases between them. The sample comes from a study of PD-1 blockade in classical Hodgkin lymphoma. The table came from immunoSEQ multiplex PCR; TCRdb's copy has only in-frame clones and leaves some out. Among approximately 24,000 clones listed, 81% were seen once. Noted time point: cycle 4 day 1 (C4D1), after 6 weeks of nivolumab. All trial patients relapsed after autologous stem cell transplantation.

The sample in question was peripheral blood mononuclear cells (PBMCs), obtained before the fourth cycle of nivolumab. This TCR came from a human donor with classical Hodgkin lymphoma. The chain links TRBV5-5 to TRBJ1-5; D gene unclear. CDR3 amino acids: CASSLDMGINQPQHF. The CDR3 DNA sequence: TGTGCCAGCAGCTTGGACATGGGGATCAATCAGCCCCAGCATTTT.